This is a list of T cell receptor beta chains from one sample in a study of blood T cells in healthy people across ages. TCRdb reprocessed the 5' RACE reads via MiXCR and lists one record per CDR3 protein. The data hold over a million distinct CDR3 sequences, with 20% to 25% observed a single time. The same sample was also used in a study of T cells of mothers and their children.

The specimen was blood. These receptors were collected from a girl aged 2 to 10 in good health. Each CDR3 is given with its conserved first and last residue. D genes are given only for firm matches.

>16|TRBJ1-1|-|TRBV4-3
CASSQQKLGGNTEAFF
>15|TRBJ1-1|-|TRBV6-7
CASPALRGHNTEAFF
>17|TRBJ2-4|TRBD1|TRBV7-2
CASSLIGTGTEKNIQYF
>15|TRBJ2-5|-|TRBV3-1
CASSQEGRSGETQYF
>11|TRBJ2-5|-|TRBV20-1
CSARGRGTQYF
>13|TRBJ2-5|-|TRBV27
CASSPRVIETQYF
>16|TRBJ2-1|TRBD2|TRBV11-1
CASSLSGGAIYNEQFF
>18|TRBJ1-2|-|TRBV9
CASSVTEGMVTEPYGYTF
>15|TRBJ2-3|TRBD2|TRBV20-1
CSASLAGGPGDTQYF
>15|TRBJ1-1|-|TRBV28
CASRAQMGPVYEAFF
>16|TRBJ1-6|TRBD1|TRBV12-3/TRBV12-4
CASSPDRVSYNSPLHF
>13|TRBJ1-4|-|TRBV5-1
CASSFNGNEKLFF
>15|TRBJ2-5|-|TRBV28
CASRLDSGYQETQYF
>13|TRBJ2-7|-|TRBV11-2
CASSPNRPYEQYF
>11|TRBJ1-2|-|TRBV20-1
CSARADYGYTF
>16|TRBJ2-7|TRBD2|TRBV11-3
CASSLRSSGGSYEQYF
>16|TRBJ2-4|-|TRBV28
CASSSPRSDDENIQYF
>12|TRBJ1-1|-|TRBV12-3/TRBV12-4
CASSLRPTEAFF
>15|TRBJ1-2|TRBD1|TRBV27
CASSLTGGENYGYTF
>16|TRBJ2-2|-|TRBV20-1
CSARFREKSNTGELFF
>14|TRBJ1-2|-|TRBV3-1
CASSQDGTVNGYTF
>18|TRBJ2-4|-|TRBV12-3/TRBV12-4
CASNSSSTGTLLGDIQYF
>16|TRBJ1-6|TRBD1|TRBV15
CATSRDRGLRNSPLHF
>14|TRBJ2-5|-|TRBV2
CASSSGRYPETQYF
>15|TRBJ2-5|-|TRBV7-3
CASSLTTSLGETQYF
>13|TRBJ1-2|TRBD1|TRBV20-1
CSAREITGVGYTF
>13|-|-|TRBV3-1
CASSQVTGDEQYF
>16|-|TRBD1|TRBV7-9
CASSPQVGQGAYEQYF
>16|TRBJ2-3|TRBD2|TRBV29-1
CSVEDWEGLALDTQYF
>14|TRBJ2-4|-|TRBV7-2
CASSLDGAKNIQYF
>14|TRBJ1-2|-|TRBV18
CASSPEPNGQGYTF
>16|TRBJ2-7|TRBD2|TRBV7-9
CASSQTSGAPRGEQYF
>15|TRBJ1-2|TRBD1|TRBV7-2
CASSQTRGTAGGYTF
>16|TRBJ2-3|TRBD1|TRBV9
CASSRKGTGDSDTQYF
>16|TRBJ2-1|TRBD2|TRBV28
CASSLGGLADYNEQFF
>15|TRBJ2-1|-|TRBV7-2
CASSFGAENINEQFF
>17|TRBJ1-4|-|TRBV5-1
CASSLAQQTTTNEKLFF
>12|TRBJ1-1|-|TRBV7-9
CASSLSNAEAFF
>16|-|-|TRBV10-3
CAISESLAETQETQYF
>17|-|TRBD2|TRBV7-6
CASSLGGRAASSYEQYF
>18|TRBJ2-5|-|TRBV2
CASSEGSDGGPLEETQYF
>16|TRBJ2-5|TRBD2|TRBV5-1
CAGSFQRGVHQETQYF
>12|TRBJ2-1|-|TRBV29-1
CSVVGGYNEQFF
>12|TRBJ1-1|-|TRBV29-1
CSGRGLTTEAFF
>14|TRBJ2-2|-|TRBV29-1
CSVEGLLNTGELFF
>13|TRBJ1-1|-|TRBV7-2
CASTLGTQTEAFF
>14|TRBJ2-3|-|TRBV4-3
CASSQSRVEKAQYF
>14|TRBJ2-7|-|TRBV9
CASRFDDASYEQYF
>14|TRBJ1-1|-|TRBV7-9
CASSLAYGGTEAFF
>15|TRBJ2-1|-|TRBV10-3
CAISGGTSSYNEQFF
>16|TRBJ1-2|-|TRBV7-9
CASLILSPTSGYGYTF
>19|TRBJ2-3|TRBD2|TRBV28
CASRSPRLAGLYSTDTQYF